This T cell receptor beta chain was obtained from a study of early T cells in non-severe SARS-CoV-2 infection. Study context: Whole-blood bulk RNA, unsorted, was sequenced, and chains were unpaired.

Findings of the study overall: Matching results from VDJdb favored anti-spike CD8 responses, leaving private and CD4 specificities undetected.

Attachment of unique molecular identifiers was made to individual cDNA molecules. TCRdb passed the 5' RACE reads through MiXCR, listing each CDR3 protein once. The table lists 55,000 to 70,000 distinct CDR3 sequences, just under 5% of them singletons. The V end lost 3 bases, the J end lost 6 bases, and 9 bases lay between the germline ends. The CDR3 totals 12 residues. Germline V gives CDR1 SGHVS, CDR2 FQNEAQ. Comments on this clonotype: Its target is not known.

The sample consisted of whole blood. The TCR was taken from an adult who was a healthcare worker with PCR-confirmed SARS-CoV-2 infection or an uninfected control (not recorded which). The genes are TRBV7-8 and TRBJ2-7; the D gene could be TRBD1 or TRBD2 (6 bases each). The CDR3 loop is CASSFGGGEQYF. CDR3 DNA sequence: TGTGCCAGCAGCTTCGGAGGGGGCGAGCAGTACTTC.